This T cell receptor (beta chain) came from a study of CD8+CD57+ T cells in acquired aplastic anemia. Study background: CD4+ and CD8+ cells, once sorted, gave DNA averaging approximately 3.3 ug. Study-level points and caveats: Simpson's diversity of CD8+ cells was not significantly different in patients compared with controls.

The template used for profiling TCR beta VDJ and CDR3 was genomic DNA. TCRdb independently ran MiXCR on the reads; one entry per CDR3 protein. This table has about 160,000 distinct CDR3 sequences, roughly 50% appearing once. This clonotype showed up just a few times. Its cognate antigen is unknown. V lost 0 bases and J 7 bases, leaving 10 bases between the germline ends. Germline lookup yields CDR1 LNHNV and CDR2 YYDKDF (reference sequence). The CDR3 loop spans 15 amino acids. Those patients picked for sequencing had displayed CD8+CD57+ cell expansion on flow cytometry. Every one of the patients had aplastic anemia (severe, acquired). All patients were therapy-naive when blood was sampled.

The TCR was taken from a human donor with aplastic anemia. Input material: sorted CD4+, CD8+, or CD8+CD57+ T cells (not recorded which) from PBMCs. The rearrangement uses TRBV15 and TRBJ1-6; no reliable D call. This chain's CDR3 is CATSRDQPGNSPLHF. In DNA, the CDR3 is TGTGCCACCAGCAGAGATCAACCGGGGAATTCACCCCTCCACTTT.